This passage covers 18 T cell receptor beta chains from one sample sequenced in a study of T cells in Graves' hyperthyroidism and ophthalmopathy. What was amplified from RNA transcripts were TCR beta CDR3 regions. Initially, a first-round RT-PCR of the TCR CDR3 employed the HTBI primer set. From the multiplex PCR reads, TCRdb called clonotypes with MiXCR, one entry per CDR3 protein. The profile shows a few hundred thousand distinct CDR3 sequences, 35% to 50% of them singletons. The sequencing sample was made of peripheral blood or thyroid tissue (not recorded which). These receptors all come from an adult woman with Graves' disease, either hyperthyroidism or ophthalmopathy (not recorded which).

J is TRBJ1-6 and V is TRBV19; D uncertain. Germline V gene sequence: CDR1 LNHDA, CDR2 SQIVND (reference sequence). This CDR3 contains 13 residues. V was pared by 11 bases and J by 6 bases, with 14 bases between. The CDR3 bases are TGTGCCGGTAATTCTTGGGGTAATTCACCCCTCCACTTT. Its protein is CAGNSWGNSPLHF.

Only a few counts were recorded for this clonotype. V and J are TRBV30 and TRBJ1-6, with TRBD1 matching 7 bases. CDR1 is GTSNPN, CDR2 SVGIG, per germline (reference sequence). The CDR3 totals 13 residues. Trimming took 2 bases from V and 10 from J; bases not matched to a gene: 5. CDR3 bases: TGTGCCTGGAGTTCACAGGGGAACTCACCCCTCCACTTT. Translation: CAWSSQGNSPLHF.

J is TRBJ1-1 and V is TRBV29-1; no clear D gene. The V end was cut by 5 bases, the J end by 1 base, with 5 bases between. The CDR3 extends over 11 amino acids. From germline, CDR1 is SQVTM and CDR2 ANQGSEA. CDR3: CSVYGNTEAFF. Here the CDR3 DNA reads TGCAGCGTTTATGGGAACACTGAAGCTTTCTTT.

Notes on this clonotype: A read error is possible here, since a much larger clone lies one base away. This chain uses TRBV15 with TRBJ1-2; 7 bases align to TRBD1. Germline-derived CDR1 and CDR2 are LNHNV and YYDKDF (reference sequence). This CDR3 contains 15 residues. Trimming removed 3 bases from V and 2 bases from J; junction bases left unmatched: 6. This chain's CDR3 is CATSSGRGPNYGYTF. CDR3 nucleotides: TGTGCCACCAGCAGTGGTAGGGGGCCCAACTATGGCTACACCTTC. Looking up the rest from reference TRBV15 and TRBJ1-2 gives the full variable domain: DAMVIQNPRYQVTQFGKPVTLSCSQTLNHNVMYWYQQKSSQAPKLLFHYYDKDFNNEADTPDNFQSRRPNTSFCFLDIRSPGLGDTAMYLCATSSGRGPNYGYTFGSGTRLTVV.

This clonotype was seen only once. The V call is TRBV29-1, the J call TRBJ1-4, with D perhaps TRBD1 (6 bases). Looked up from germline, CDR1 is SQVTM and CDR2 is ANQGSEA. The ends were cut back, 3 bases at V and 2 bases at J, with 19 bases in the middle. CDR3 length: 17 amino acids. CDR3 bases: TGCAGCGTTGATCAAGGGGGGCAGGGGTTTACTAATGAAAAACTGTTTTTT. It specifies CSVDQGGQGFTNEKLFF.

V and J are TRBV20-1 and TRBJ2-6; no clear D gene. Germline V gene sequence: CDR1 DFQATT, CDR2 SNEGSKA (reference sequence). CDR3 size: 15 residues. V was shortened by 3 bases and J by 0 bases, with 9 bases between the two germline ends. The CDR3 DNA reads as TGCAGTGCTAGGACCTTCTTCTCTGGGGCCAACGTCCTGACTTTC. This gives the protein CSARTFFSGANVLTF.

This clonotype was seen many times. V usage is TRBV2 and J usage is TRBJ2-6, with D tentatively TRBD1 or TRBD2 (5 bases each). There are 16 residues in the CDR3. CDR1 is SNHLY and CDR2 is FYNNEI in the germline V gene. Trimming cost V 6 bases and J 3 bases, with 15 bases left between them. CDR3 loop: CASRAGTAFGANVLTF. CDR3 coding DNA: TGTGCCAGCAGGGCCGGGACCGCATTTGGGGCCAACGTCCTGACTTTC.

This clonotype was recorded at least ten times. This rearrangement joins TRBV3-1 to TRBJ1-5; no reliable D call. CDR3 length: 13 amino acids. Trimming shortened V by 1 base and J by 5 bases, and 6 bases separated the two germline ends. Per germline, CDR1 LGHDT and CDR2 YNNKEL (reference sequence). This CDR3 reads CASSQGPDQPQHF. The CDR3 nucleotides are TGTGCCAGCAGCCAAGGTCCCGATCAGCCCCAGCATTTT.

The table lists this clonotype with a few counts. The rearrangement links TRBV7-3 to TRBJ1-1; D possibly corresponds to TRBD1 (5 bases). This CDR3 is built from 14 residues. Per the germline V gene, CDR1 is SGHTA and CDR2 is FQGTGA. V lost 4 bases to trimming and J lost 1 base, with 10 bases between them. The CDR3 sequence is CASSSGTENTEAFF. The CDR3 DNA reads TGTGCCAGCAGCTCCGGGACCGAGAACACTGAAGCTTTCTTT.

The gene calls are TRBV19 and TRBJ2-7, with TRBD2 as a possible D gene (6 bases). This CDR3 is 15 amino acids long. CDR1 LNHDA and CDR2 SQIVND come from the germline V gene (reference sequence). The ends were cut back, 5 bases at V and 0 bases at J, with 14 bases in the middle. CDR3 in amino acids: CASSVSSAGSYEQYF. The CDR3 DNA reads as TGTGCCAGTAGTGTATCTAGCGCCGGCTCCTACGAGCAGTACTTC.

This clonotype was seen many times. The chain links TRBV29-1 to TRBJ1-1; 7 bases align to TRBD1. From germline, CDR1 is SQVTM and CDR2 ANQGSEA. V was clipped by 6 bases and J by 3 bases; unmatched bases: 4. The CDR3 loop spans 12 amino acids. The CDR3 DNA is TGCAGCGTACGGGACAGCTACACTGAAGCTTTCTTT. Amino acids: CSVRDSYTEAFF.

A few counts support this clonotype. The chain links TRBV25-1 to TRBJ1-1; 7 positions agree with TRBD1. The CDR3 has 15 residues. The germline V gene encodes CDR1 MGHDK and CDR2 SYGVNS. J lost 1 base, V lost 4 bases, and 6 bases had no gene match. DNA of the CDR3: TGTGCCAGCAGTGTTTTGGGACAGACGAACACTGAAGCTTTCTTT. Translation gives CASSVLGQTNTEAFF.

This clonotype was picked up one time. The rearrangement joins TRBV20-1 to TRBJ1-2, with 10 bases lining up with TRBD1. In germline, CDR1 is DFQATT, CDR2 SNEGSKA (reference sequence). Trimming removed 2 bases from V and 8 bases from J; junction bases left unmatched: 8. The CDR3 extends over 14 amino acids. The CDR3 loop reads CSARHIDRGLGYTF. In DNA, the CDR3 is TGCAGTGCTAGACACATCGACAGGGGGCTCGGCTACACCTTC.

This clonotype was found many times. The V gene is TRBV9, the J gene TRBJ2-6; 8 bases agree with TRBD1. CDR1 SGDLS and CDR2 YYNGEE come from the germline V gene. The CDR3 runs to 17 residues. J gave up 0 bases and V 0 bases, and 2 bases lay outside the gene matches. In DNA form, the CDR3 reads TGTGCCAGCAGCGTAGAGCAGGGGGCCTCTGGGGCCAACGTCCTGACTTTC. It yields the protein CASSVEQGASGANVLTF.

On this clonotype: A read error may produce the germline difference seen at one junction end. The chain links TRBV25-1 to TRBJ1-1; D call uncertain. Germline CDR1 and CDR2: MGHDK and SYGVNS. The CDR3 loop spans 11 amino acids. The DNA of the CDR3 is TGTACCAGCAGAGCGTACACTGAAGCTTTCTTT. It translates to CTSRAYTEAFF.

This clonotype was counted at least ten times. The rearrangement uses TRBV6-1 and TRBJ1-5, with no clear D. From germline, CDR1 is MNHNS and CDR2 SASEGT. V was pared by 7 bases and J by 7 bases, with 17 bases between. This CDR3 is built from 14 residues. The CDR3 reads CASTMGKGRQPQHF. In DNA form, the CDR3 reads TGTGCCAGCACCATGGGGAAGGGCAGGCAGCCCCAGCATTTT.

The rearrangement uses TRBV2 and TRBJ2-7, with TRBD1 matching over 8 bases. Germline V gives CDR1 SNHLY, CDR2 FYNNEI. The CDR3 runs to 15 residues. The trim removed 6 bases at V and 5 bases at J, leaving 12 bases unmatched. The CDR3 DNA is TGTGCCAGCAGAGGGACCGGGACAGGTAGCAACGAGCAGTACTTC. It encodes CASRGTGTGSNEQYF.

The chain combines TRBV20-1 with TRBJ1-1, with 10 bases aligning to TRBD1. The germline gives CDR1 DFQATT, CDR2 SNEGSKA (reference sequence). With V trimmed by 6 bases and J by 10 bases, 5 bases remained unmatched. The CDR3 totals 11 residues. The CDR3 sequence is CSARQGARAFF. The CDR3, as DNA: TGCAGTGCACGACAGGGGGCTAGAGCTTTCTTT.